The present TCR beta chain was sequenced within a study of T cells after yellow fever vaccination. With 1 base clipped from V and 2 bases from J, the junction kept 0 bases outside the gene matches. CDR1 is SGHRS, CDR2 YFSETQ, per germline. The CDR3 consists of 15 residues. TCRdb re-called the 5' RACE reads through MiXCR, storing one row per CDR3 protein. The table has 100,000 to 150,000 distinct CDR3 sequences, more than 6.5% seen once. The table lists this clonotype with many counts. The material was CD4+ T cells sorted from PBMCs, obtained around 10 days after the first yellow fever vaccination. The chain joins TRBV5-1 to TRBJ2-1; 10 positions match TRBD2. This sequence originates from a man in his late teens or twenties who received the YFV17D yellow fever vaccine. The CDR3 coding sequence is TGCGCCAGCAGCTTGAGCGGGGGGGCCTACAATGAGCAGTTCTTC. Its protein product is CASSLSGGAYNEQFF.